This T cell receptor (beta chain) was retrieved from a study of CXCR3-negative and CXCR3-positive naive CD8 T cells. Study details: Sequencing gave roughly 140 million TRB reads overall, about 1.5 +/- 0.3 million per library.

Through 5' RACE with UMI labels, the TRB cDNA libraries were prepared. With the 5' RACE reads reprocessed, TCRdb shows one record per CDR3 protein and no DNA. The sample is made up of 100,000 to 150,000 distinct CDR3 sequences, and the top ten hold 0.4% to 0.45% of it. CDR3 length equals 15 residues. Per the germline V gene, CDR1 is MNHNY and CDR2 is SVGAGI (reference sequence). The study's findings and limits: TRB CDR3s were more hydrophobic in CXCR3-positive than in CXCR3-negative naive cells. Once cells were cryopreserved, CXCR3 expression went down partly, and most assays used fresh PBMCs. The study found comparably high diversity in both naive subsets and much lower diversity in memory CD8+ cells.

Details on this clonotype: Its specificity is unknown.

Material for sequencing was naive CXCR3+ CD8+ T cells from blood. The subset: CD45RO-CCR7+CD27+CD95- naive CD8+ T cells expressing CXCR3 (TNR3+). The receptor was derived from a human donor in good health. Some clones in this sample may be carry-over from other donors' samples. The V gene is TRBV6-6, the J gene TRBJ2-7. The CDR3: CASSPIDSSSYEQYF.